This T cell receptor (beta chain) is drawn from a study of shared clonotypes between healthy human individuals. About the study: Those who served as donors were a couple of women and a few men between the ages of 18 and 49.

Study-level findings and limits: Since donors were few, the genetic and exposure-history diversity represented was limited.

The assay used deep level. TCRdb's table, derived via immunoSEQ multiplex PCR, lists solely in-frame clones and lacks some. Of some 450,000 clones listed, approximately 77% were seen once; the top ten hold around 12%. This CDR3 region has 13 residues. Trimming took 1 base from V and 6 from J, leaving 7 bases between them. The germline V gene has CDR1 LGHNA and CDR2 YNFKEQ. Notes on this clone: Its cognate antigen is unknown. A far larger clone differs by one base, so this is likely a read error. Other DNA sequences in this specimen translate into the identical CDR3.

The rearrangement links TRBV4-2 to TRBJ1-5; D remains ambiguous. The sample was PBMCs. This receptor was identified in a woman aged 40-49 years in good health. Some clones in this sample may be carry-over from other donors' samples. CDR3 amino acids: CASSQGDGQPQHF. Here the CDR3 DNA reads TGTGCCAGCAGCCAAGGAGACGGTCAGCCCCAGCATTTT.